A single sample is the source of the 20 T cell receptor beta chains below, sequenced in a study of blood T cell repertoires in COVID-19. Only in-frame clones appear in the TCRdb table, and some are missing; sequencing was by immunoSEQ multiplex PCR. The profile shows about 170,000 clones, less than 90% of them singletons. The specimen sequenced was peripheral blood. The source of these receptors is a man in his 60s with acute or convalescent COVID-19.

This clone was observed a single time. This chain connects TRBV4-1 to TRBJ2-1, with TRBD1 matching 7 bases. Per the germline V gene, CDR1 is MGHRA and CDR2 is YSYEKL. This CDR3 has 14 residues. J was trimmed by 7 bases and V by 1 base; bases with no gene match: 4. The DNA for the CDR3 is TGCGCCAGCAGCCAAGCGACAGGGTCGAATGAGCAGTTCTTC. Its protein is CASSQATGSNEQFF.

This clone showed up just a few times. The V call is TRBV4-2, the J call TRBJ2-7, with TRBD1 identical over 7 bases. The CDR3 has 15 residues. In germline, CDR1 is LGHNA, CDR2 YNFKEQ. The junction had 6 bases not matched to a gene; V was cut back by 4 bases and J by 0 bases. The CDR3 here is CASSLTGSSSYEQYF. The CDR3 nucleotides are TGTGCCAGCAGCCTGACAGGGTCGAGCTCCTACGAGCAGTACTTC.

The gene calls are TRBV6-1 and TRBJ1-1; 9 nucleotides line up with TRBD1. V was clipped by 0 bases and J by 11 bases; unmatched bases: 10. The CDR3 runs 15 residues. Germline assignment: CDR1 MNHNS and CDR2 SASEGT. Written as DNA, the CDR3 is TGTGCCAGCAGTGAAGCGGAGACAGGGGGTAGGATCGCTTTCTTT. Translation: CASSEAETGGRIAFF.

This clone came up a few times. The chain combines TRBV5-5 with TRBJ2-3, with TRBD2 identical over 9 bases. The V gene end was trimmed by 4 bases and the J gene end by 2 bases; junction bases not matched to a gene: 14. The germline gives CDR1 SGHKS, CDR2 YYEKEE (reference sequence). The CDR3 spans 18 residues. The CDR3 region has the DNA TGTGCCAGCAGCCGCGTGATTGACTGGACTAGCGTCACAGATACGCAGTATTTT. It specifies CASSRVIDWTSVTDTQYF.

Regarding this clone: Other nucleotide sequences from this sample produce the same CDR3. This chain joins TRBV5-1 and TRBJ1-1; 7 bases align to TRBD1. Germline-derived CDR1 and CDR2 are SGHRS and YFSETQ. After removal of 0 bases from V and 5 bases from J, the junction contained 4 bases not matched to a gene. CDR3 size: 14 residues. Here the CDR3 DNA reads TGCGCCAGCAGCTTGGGACAGGGCGGAACTGAAGCTTTCTTT. Translating gives CASSLGQGGTEAFF.

The rearrangement links TRBV2 to TRBJ1-1; no clear D. The CDR3 covers 12 residues. Germline V gene data show CDR1 as SNHLY and CDR2 as FYNNEI. The ends were cut back, 4 bases at V and 1 base at J, with 4 bases in the middle. The CDR3 here is CASSVRNTEAFF. The CDR3 DNA is TGTGCCAGCAGTGTGCGGAACACTGAAGCTTTCTTT. The entire variable domain, with the rest obtained from reference TRBV2 and TRBJ1-1, is as follows: EPEVTQTPSHQVTQMGQEVILRCVPISNHLYFYWYRQILGQKVEFLVSFYNNEISEKSEIFDDQFSVERPDGSNFTLKIRSTKLEDSAMYFCASSVRNTEAFFGQGTRLTVV.

The V and J genes are TRBV19 and TRBJ1-1; a weak D match, TRBD1 (5 bases). The CDR3 consists of 17 residues. V was shortened by 2 bases and J by 4 bases, with 20 bases between the two germline ends. Germline assignment: CDR1 LNHDA and CDR2 SQIVND (reference sequence). CDR3 amino acids: CASSIRVSIGAGTEAFF. The CDR3 bases are TGTGCCAGTAGTATACGGGTTTCGATAGGGGCCGGCACTGAAGCTTTCTTT. Full variable domain (missing parts from reference TRBV19 and TRBJ1-1): DGGITQSPKYLFRKEGQNVTLSCEQNLNHDAMYWYRQDPGQGLRLIYYSQIVNDFQKGDIAEGYSVSREKKESFPLTVTSAQKNPTAFYLCASSIRVSIGAGTEAFFGQGTRLTVV.

The chain is built from TRBV27 and TRBJ2-3, with TRBD2 matching over 13 bases. The J segment lost 2 bases and the V segment lost 6 bases, leaving 11 bases of the junction unmatched. The CDR3 sequence is 18 residues long. Germline loops: CDR1 MNHEY, CDR2 SMNVEV (reference sequence). CDR3 sequence reads: CASRLQSLAGGDTDTQYF. For the CDR3, the DNA is TGTGCCAGCAGGCTTCAGTCACTAGCGGGGGGGGACACAGATACGCAGTATTTT.

The V call is TRBV6-5, the J call TRBJ2-7, with 7 bases aligning to TRBD1. The germline CDR1 and CDR2 sequences are MNHEY and SVGAGI. The CDR3 covers 15 residues. J was trimmed by 2 bases and V by 5 bases; bases with no gene match: 9. In nucleotides, the CDR3 is TGTGCCAGCAGTCCCGCAGGGGGTATAACCTACGAGCAGTACGTC. The encoded protein is CASSPAGGITYEQYV.

This clone was counted a single time. This rearrangement joins TRBV11-2 to TRBJ2-1, with a possible D match to TRBD1 (7 bases). The CDR3 length is 18 residues. Trimming shortened V by 0 bases and J by 2 bases, and 17 bases separated the two germline ends. From germline, CDR1 is SGHAT and CDR2 FQNNGV. DNA of the CDR3: TGTGCCAGCAGCTTAGATCCCCAGGGGGGCCGAACCTACAATGAGCAGTTCTTC. It codes for CASSLDPQGGRTYNEQFF.

The chain combines TRBV7-3 with TRBJ2-7; D is undetermined. This CDR3 has 8 amino acids. Per the germline V gene, CDR1 is SGHTA and CDR2 is FQGTGA. DNA of the CDR3: TGTCGCCGCCAGGAGCAGTACTTC. Amino acids: CRRQEQYF.

The J gene is TRBJ1-2, the V gene TRBV29-1, with D tentatively TRBD1 (5 bases). The CDR3 has 11 amino acids. Trimming removed 6 bases from V and 10 bases from J, with 15 bases in between. The germline gives CDR1 SQVTM, CDR2 ANQGSEA. The CDR3 DNA is TGCAGCGTGGCGGGGCCAGTAGACTACACCTTC. Translation gives CSVAGPVDYTF.

This rearrangement joins TRBV7-3 to TRBJ1-1; D is uncertain. CDR3 length equals 12 residues. The V gene's germline CDR1 is SGHTA and CDR2 FQGTGA. The CDR3, as DNA: TGTGCTCGCCACCAGTACCACACTGAAGCTTTCTTT. This codes for CARHQYHTEAFF.

The chain combines TRBV9 with TRBJ2-2; D gene ambiguous. Germline V gives CDR1 SGDLS, CDR2 YYNGEE. V was cut by 7 bases and J by 0 bases, with 13 bases left in between. The CDR3 sequence is 15 residues long. The CDR3 spells CASSSTQSNTGELFF. In DNA, the CDR3 is TGTGCCAGCTCCTCGACACAATCGAACACCGGGGAGCTGTTTTTT.

The chain is built from TRBV5-4 and TRBJ1-6; D perhaps matches TRBD1 (5 bases). V was trimmed by 4 bases and J by 7 bases, leaving 12 bases between them. The CDR3 extends over 14 amino acids. Germline V lookup: CDR1 SGHNT, CDR2 YYREEE (reference sequence). The CDR3 loop reads CASSPDSWNSPLHF. CDR3 nucleotide sequence: TGTGCCAGCAGCCCCGACAGTTGGAATTCACCCCTCCACTTT.

This chain uses TRBV12-5 with TRBJ1-5; tentative D call: TRBD1 (6 bases). V lost 6 bases and J 4 bases, leaving 13 bases between the germline ends. This CDR3 is built from 14 residues. The germline CDR1 and CDR2 sequences are LGHNT and FRNRAP. The CDR3 DNA sequence: TGTGCTAGTGGACGGGGGGGGCCAAATCAGCCCCAGCATTTT. Translation: CASGRGGPNQPQHF.

This clone was observed a single time. The genes are TRBV19 and TRBJ1-5; D is undetermined. CDR1 and CDR2 (germline): LNHDA, SQIVND (reference sequence). There are 13 residues in the CDR3. V was clipped by 5 bases and J by 2 bases, with 7 bases between them. For the CDR3, the DNA is TGTGCCAGTAGTGATCCGGGCAATCAGCCCCAGCATTTT. Encoded protein: CASSDPGNQPQHF.

The rearrangement uses TRBV7-6 and TRBJ2-3; 9 nucleotides match TRBD1. Unmatched junction bases numbered 8, after V lost 5 bases and J lost 2 bases. Germline V lookup: CDR1 SGHVS, CDR2 FNYEAQ. CDR3 length equals 16 residues. Here the CDR3 DNA reads TGTGCCAGCAGCCCAGAGGGACAGGGATACACAGATACGCAGTATTTT. It encodes CASSPEGQGYTDTQYF.

The gene calls are TRBV5-4 and TRBJ1-3; D not resolved. The CDR3 is 16 amino acids. Trimming removed 0 bases from V and 2 bases from J, with 12 bases in between. In germline, CDR1 is SGHNT, CDR2 YYREEE (reference sequence). The CDR3 DNA reads TGTGCCAGCAGCTTGGGAAGGCCTCGGGCTGGAAACACCATATATTTT. Translation gives CASSLGRPRAGNTIYF.

With regard to this clone: The same CDR3 is also encoded by other DNA sequences in this sample. This sequence joins TRBV9 and TRBJ1-6, with unresolved D. Germline assignment: CDR1 SGDLS and CDR2 YYNGEE. Deletions cut 3 bases from V and 7 bases from J, with 8 bases between. This CDR3 has 13 residues. The chain's CDR3 is CASSAPGNSPLHF. DNA of the CDR3: TGTGCCAGCAGCGCCCCGGGGAATTCACCCCTCCACTTT.